A selection of T cell receptor beta chains follows, all from one sample in a study of technical replicates of blood from several donors. The method was immunoSEQ multiplex PCR; TCRdb's version includes in-frame clones alone and lacks a portion of them. The sample shows about 59,000 clones, 90% to 95% of them seen only once. Sequencing was carried out using PBMCs. Every receptor here comes from a human donor in good health. Some clones in this sample may be carry-over from other donors' samples. The CDR3 runs from the conserved cysteine through the conserved F or W. D genes are given only for firm matches. Expanded clones are given a class, and other clones once, few, many or no size at all.

TRBD1	.	TRBV5-1	TRBJ2-2	CASYGQGSTGELFF	TGCGCCAGCTATGGACAGGGGAGCACCGGGGAGCTGTTTTTT
TRBD2	.	TRBV28	TRBJ2-1	CASSLSPGGGNEQFF	TGTGCCAGCAGTCTCTCTCCGGGAGGGGGCAATGAGCAGTTCTTC
.	.	TRBV27	TRBJ1-2	CASSPNTVYGYTF	TGTGCCAGCAGCCCGAATACAGTTTATGGCTACACCTTC
TRBD2	.	TRBV9	TRBJ2-3	CASSVSPGGGRVTDTQYF	TGTGCCAGCAGCGTATCCCCCGGGGGGGGGAGGGTCACAGATACGCAGTATTTT
TRBD2	once	TRBV5-3	TRBJ2-5	CARSRTSGETQYF	TGTGCCAGAAGCCGGACTAGCGGGGAGACCCAGTACTTC
TRBD2	medium-sized	TRBV19	TRBJ2-5	CASSQGSSGSETQYF	TGTGCCAGTAGCCAGGGTTCTAGCGGGAGTGAGACCCAGTACTTC
.	.	TRBV11-1	TRBJ2-7	CASSGRGYKDFEQYF	TGTGCCAGCAGCGGAAGGGGGTATAAGGATTTTGAGCAGTACTTC
.	.	TRBV7-9	TRBJ2-7	CASGYYRVGSYEQYF	TGTGCCAGCGGTTATTACAGGGTGGGTTCCTACGAGCAGTACTTC
TRBD1	.	TRBV5-4	TRBJ2-1	CASSLWDRTTNEQFF	TGTGCCAGCAGCTTGTGGGACAGGACTACAAATGAGCAGTTCTTC
TRBD1	.	TRBV30	TRBJ1-5	CAWSEIRPAGTGLAQPQHF	TGTGCCTGGAGTGAGATCCGACCCGCCGGGACAGGGCTGGCTCAGCCCCAGCATTTT
.	.	TRBV10-2	TRBJ2-1	CASRAGTPYNEQFF	TGCGCCAGCAGGGCCGGGACTCCGTACAATGAGCAGTTCTTC
.	.	TRBV11-1	TRBJ2-2	CASSLPPGMAAGELFF	TGTGCCAGCAGCTTACCCCCCGGGATGGCTGCCGGGGAGCTGTTTTTT
.	.	TRBV7-8	TRBJ1-1	CASSSGPGSNTEAFF	TGTGCCAGCAGCTCCGGACCGGGGTCGAACACTGAAGCTTTCTTT
TRBD1	.	TRBV9	TRBJ2-2	CASSVLGGEYTGELFF	TGTGCCAGCAGCGTCCTAGGGGGCGAGTACACCGGGGAGCTGTTTTTT
.	.	TRBV7-6	TRBJ2-1	CASSFRGEREQFF	TGTGCCAGCAGCTTCCGCGGGGAAAGGGAGCAGTTCTTC
.	.	TRBV6-5	TRBJ2-2	CASRPGHTTGELFF	TGTGCCAGCAGACCCGGACATACAACCGGGGAGCTGTTTTTT
TRBD2	.	TRBV4-2	TRBJ2-3	CASSQAIQDLAGLGTDTQYF	TGTGCCAGCAGCCAAGCCATACAGGACCTAGCCGGACTAGGCACAGATACGCAGTATTTT
TRBD1	.	TRBV7-8	TRBJ2-7	CASRPSWGTGSHEQYF	TGTGCCAGCAGACCAAGCTGGGGGACAGGGTCCCACGAGCAGTACTTC
TRBD1	.	TRBV30	TRBJ2-1	CAWSRTGGNEQFF	TGTGCCTGGAGTCGGACAGGGGGCAATGAGCAGTTCTTC
TRBD2	.	TRBV6-5	TRBJ2-5	CASSYLRTSGMVTQYF	TGTGCCAGCAGTTACCTTAGGACTAGCGGGATGGTGACCCAGTACTTC
TRBD1	.	TRBV5-4	TRBJ2-7	CASSSQQGSLSYEQYF	TGTGCCAGCAGCTCACAACAGGGGTCCTTATCCTACGAGCAGTACTTC
.	.	TRBV27	TRBJ2-7	CASSSIAALREQYF	TGTGCCAGCAGCTCTATAGCGGCCCTACGGGAGCAGTACTTC
TRBD1	.	TRBV7-9	TRBJ1-1	CASSLWDRGDTEAFF	TGTGCCAGCAGCTTGTGGGACAGGGGGGACACTGAAGCTTTCTTT
.	.	TRBV18	TRBJ1-1	CASSPGGWEAFF	TGTGCCAGCTCACCGGGCGGGTGGGAAGCTTTCTTT
TRBD2	.	TRBV7-2	TRBJ2-7	CASSLDGGGPGEQYF	TGTGCCAGCAGCTTAGACGGGGGGGGGCCGGGTGAGCAGTACTTC
.	.	TRBV4-1	TRBJ2-1	CASSQQTVVHEQFF	TGCGCCAGCAGCCAACAGACAGTAGTACATGAGCAGTTCTTC
.	.	TRBV5-8	TRBJ2-6	CASRARVGGANVLTF	TGTGCCAGCAGGGCCAGGGTTGGCGGGGCCAACGTCCTGACTTTC
.	.	TRBV19	TRBJ2-7	CASSQGYEQYF	TGTGCCAGTAGTCAGGGCTACGAGCAGTACTTC
TRBD1	.	TRBV2	TRBJ1-6	CASRVSGTGRLDSPLHF	TGTGCCAGCAGGGTATCTGGGACAGGGAGGCTCGATTCACCCCTCCACTTT
.	.	TRBV6-5	TRBJ1-2	CASRPHSRLWYGYTF	TGTGCCAGCAGACCCCATAGTCGGTTGTGGTATGGCTACACCTTC
.	.	TRBV6-1	TRBJ2-1	CASNRGEYNEQFF	TGTGCCAGCAACCGCGGAGAATACAATGAGCAGTTCTTC
TRBD2	.	TRBV2	TRBJ2-1	CASSDIAGGLNEQFF	TGTGCCAGCAGTGACATAGCGGGGGGTTTGAATGAGCAGTTCTTC
.	.	TRBV29-1	TRBJ2-1	CSDRGGSSYNEQFF	TGCAGCGATCGAGGGGGAAGCTCCTACAATGAGCAGTTCTTC
TRBD2	.	TRBV5-1	TRBJ2-1	CASSLTPSGGVYNEQFF	TGCGCCAGCAGCTTGACGCCCTCCGGGGGGGTCTACAATGAGCAGTTCTTC
.	.	TRBV7-9	TRBJ1-2	CASSPLLAGEYGYTF	TGTGCCAGCAGCCCACTGTTGGCAGGGGAGTATGGCTACACCTTC
.	.	TRBV30	TRBJ2-1	CAWSAAYNEQFF	TGTGCCTGGAGTGCTGCCTACAATGAGCAGTTCTTC
.	.	TRBV27	TRBJ2-7	CASSLGDSRRSYEQYF	TGTGCCAGCAGTTTAGGGGACTCCCGCAGGTCCTACGAGCAGTACTTC
TRBD2	.	TRBV2	TRBJ2-3	CASMGPDGTSGGRTDTQYF	TGTGCCAGCATGGGGCCTGACGGGACTAGCGGGGGACGCACAGATACGCAGTATTTT
TRBD2	once	TRBV6-1	TRBJ2-1	CASSEGLAGRIEQFF	TGTGCCAGCAGTGAAGGTTTAGCGGGAAGGATTGAGCAGTTCTTC
.	.	TRBV28	TRBJ1-5	CASGGSNQPQHF	TGTGCCAGCGGTGGCAGCAATCAGCCCCAGCATTTT